A selection of T cell receptor beta chains follows, all from one sample in a study of shared clonotypes between healthy human individuals. Method: immunoSEQ multiplex PCR; TCRdb's copy keeps in-frame clones and lacks some. The sample records some 2,100,000 clones, 90% to 96% being singletons. Sequenced material: naive CD4+ T cells sorted from blood. All receptors derive from a man aged 18-30 years in good health. Both conserved end residues are part of each CDR3. D genes are given only for firm matches.

d_call: -; v_call: TRBV2; j_call: TRBJ1-2; cdr3_aa: CASSEIVASGYTF
d_call: -; v_call: TRBV5-4; j_call: TRBJ1-2; cdr3_aa: CASRPTGYYGDGYTF
d_call: -; v_call: TRBV10-3; j_call: TRBJ2-7; cdr3_aa: CASGRELSSYEQYF
d_call: -; v_call: TRBV4-3; j_call: TRBJ1-2; cdr3_aa: CASSQGGKPGQGYTF
d_call: -; v_call: TRBV7-2; j_call: TRBJ2-7; cdr3_aa: CASSHPRGSYEQYF
d_call: -; v_call: TRBV10-3; j_call: TRBJ1-5; cdr3_aa: CAISEGFERNQPQHF
d_call: -; v_call: TRBV7-3; j_call: TRBJ2-7; cdr3_aa: CASSPTGFYEQYF
d_call: -; v_call: TRBV7-4; j_call: TRBJ2-7; cdr3_aa: CASSLALGLSLYEQYF
d_call: -; v_call: TRBV2; j_call: TRBJ1-2; cdr3_aa: CASRTVGRSPIYGYTF
d_call: -; v_call: TRBV6-5; j_call: TRBJ1-4; cdr3_aa: CASSRPTLTNEKLFF
d_call: -; v_call: TRBV7-9; j_call: TRBJ2-2; cdr3_aa: CASRIVANTGELFF
d_call: -; v_call: TRBV9; j_call: TRBJ2-7; cdr3_aa: CASSVAPGTYEQYF